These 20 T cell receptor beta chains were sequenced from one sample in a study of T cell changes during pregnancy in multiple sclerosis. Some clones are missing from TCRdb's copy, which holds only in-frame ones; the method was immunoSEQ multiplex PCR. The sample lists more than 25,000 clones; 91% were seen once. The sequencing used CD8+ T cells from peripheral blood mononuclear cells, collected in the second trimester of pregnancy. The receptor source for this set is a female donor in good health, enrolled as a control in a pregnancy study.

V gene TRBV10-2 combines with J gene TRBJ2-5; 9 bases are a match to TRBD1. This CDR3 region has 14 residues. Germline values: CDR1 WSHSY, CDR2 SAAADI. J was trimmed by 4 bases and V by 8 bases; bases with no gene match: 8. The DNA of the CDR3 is TGCGCCAGCTCTTCCCCGGGACAGGGAGAGACCCAGTACTTC. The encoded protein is CASSSPGQGETQYF.

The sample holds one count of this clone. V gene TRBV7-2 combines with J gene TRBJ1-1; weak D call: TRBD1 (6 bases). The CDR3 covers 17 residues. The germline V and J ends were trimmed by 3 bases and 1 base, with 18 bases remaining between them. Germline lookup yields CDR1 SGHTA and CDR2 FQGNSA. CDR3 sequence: CASSFTYADRKNTEAFF. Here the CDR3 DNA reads TGTGCCAGCAGCTTCACCTACGCGGACAGAAAGAACACTGAAGCTTTCTTT.

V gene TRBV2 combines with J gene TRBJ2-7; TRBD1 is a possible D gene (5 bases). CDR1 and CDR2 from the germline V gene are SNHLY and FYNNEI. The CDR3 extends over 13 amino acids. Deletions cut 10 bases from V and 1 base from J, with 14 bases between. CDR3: CATKGIESYEQYF. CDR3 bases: TGTGCCACGAAGGGGATAGAGTCCTACGAGCAGTACTTC.

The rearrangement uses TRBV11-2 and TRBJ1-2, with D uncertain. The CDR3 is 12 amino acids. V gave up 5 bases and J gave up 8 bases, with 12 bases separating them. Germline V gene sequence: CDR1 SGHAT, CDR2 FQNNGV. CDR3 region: CASSQYEEGYTF. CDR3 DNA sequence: TGTGCCAGCAGCCAATACGAGGAAGGCTACACCTTC. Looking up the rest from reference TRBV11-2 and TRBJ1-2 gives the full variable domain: EAGVAQSPRYKIIEKRQSVAFWCNPISGHATLYWYQQILGQGPKLLIQFQNNGVVDDSQLPKDRFSAERLKGVDSTLKIQPAKLEDSAVYLCASSQYEEGYTFGSGTRLTVV.

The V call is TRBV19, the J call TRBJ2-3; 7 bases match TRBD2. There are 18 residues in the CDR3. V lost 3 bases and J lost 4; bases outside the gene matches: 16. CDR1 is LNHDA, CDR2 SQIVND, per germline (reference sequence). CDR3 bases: TGTGCCAGTAGTATTGACGGGAGGCACGGGGCACACGCAGATACGCAGTATTTT. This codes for CASSIDGRHGAHADTQYF.

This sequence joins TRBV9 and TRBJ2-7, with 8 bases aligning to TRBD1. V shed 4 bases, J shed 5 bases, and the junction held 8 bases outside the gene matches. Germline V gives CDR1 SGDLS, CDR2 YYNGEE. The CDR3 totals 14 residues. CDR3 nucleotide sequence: TGTGCCAGCAGCCTCCGGACAGGGAGCCACGAGCAGTACTTC. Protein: CASSLRTGSHEQYF.

CDR3 residues: CASSIGQGAHTGELFF. The CDR3 DNA sequence: TGTGCCAGCAGTATTGGACAGGGGGCTCACACCGGGGAGCTGTTTTTT. The genes are TRBV27 and TRBJ2-2, with TRBD1 matching over 11 bases. Germline values: CDR1 MNHEY, CDR2 SMNVEV (reference sequence). V gave up 5 bases and J gave up 3 bases; unmatched junction bases: 5. The CDR3 length is 16 residues.

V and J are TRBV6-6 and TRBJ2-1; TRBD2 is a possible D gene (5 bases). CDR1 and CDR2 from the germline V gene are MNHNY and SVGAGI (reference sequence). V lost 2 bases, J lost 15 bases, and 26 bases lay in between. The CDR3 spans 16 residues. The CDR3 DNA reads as TGTGCCAGCAGTTACAACGGGGTCTGGCCGACATCCGAAGCGTTCTTC. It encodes CASSYNGVWPTSEAFF.

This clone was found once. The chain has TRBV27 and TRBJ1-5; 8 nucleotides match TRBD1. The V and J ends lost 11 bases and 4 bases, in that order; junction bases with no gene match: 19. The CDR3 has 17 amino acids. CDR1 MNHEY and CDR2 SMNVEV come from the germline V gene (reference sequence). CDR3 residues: CAGPDRGRPKINQPQHF. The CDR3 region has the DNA TGTGCCGGCCCCGACAGGGGCCGCCCGAAGATTAATCAGCCCCAGCATTTT.

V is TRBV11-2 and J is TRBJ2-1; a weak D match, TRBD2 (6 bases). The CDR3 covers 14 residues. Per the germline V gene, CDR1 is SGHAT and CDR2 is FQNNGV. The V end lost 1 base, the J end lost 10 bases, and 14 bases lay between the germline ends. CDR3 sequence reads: CASSLAPGTHEQFF. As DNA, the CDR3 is TGTGCCAGCAGCTTAGCCCCAGGGACTCACGAGCAGTTCTTC.

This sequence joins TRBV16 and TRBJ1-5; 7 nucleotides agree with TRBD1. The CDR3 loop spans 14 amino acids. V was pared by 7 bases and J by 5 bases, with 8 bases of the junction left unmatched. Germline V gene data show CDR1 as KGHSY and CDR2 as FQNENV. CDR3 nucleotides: TGTGCCAGCATCACAGGGGCGCTCCATCAGCCCCAGCATTTT. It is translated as CASITGALHQPQHF.

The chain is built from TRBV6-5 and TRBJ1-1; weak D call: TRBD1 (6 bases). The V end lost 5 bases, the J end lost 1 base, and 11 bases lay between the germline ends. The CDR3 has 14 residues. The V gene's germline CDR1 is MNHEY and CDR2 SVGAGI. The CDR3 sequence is CASSPGHSNTEAFF. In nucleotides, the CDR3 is TGTGCCAGCAGTCCGGGACATTCGAACACTGAAGCTTTCTTT.

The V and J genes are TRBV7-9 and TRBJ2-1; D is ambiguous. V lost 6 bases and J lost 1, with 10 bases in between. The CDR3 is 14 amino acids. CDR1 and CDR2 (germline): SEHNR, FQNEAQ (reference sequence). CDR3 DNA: TGTGCCAGCAGTCAGACTCGGTCCTACAATGAGCAGTTCTTC. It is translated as CASSQTRSYNEQFF. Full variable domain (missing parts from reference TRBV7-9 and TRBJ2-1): DTGVSQNPRHKITKRGQNVTFRCDPISEHNRLYWYRQTLGQGPEFLTYFQNEAQLEKSRLLSDRFSAERPKGSFSTLEIQRTEQGDSAMYLCASSQTRSYNEQFFGPGTRLTVL.

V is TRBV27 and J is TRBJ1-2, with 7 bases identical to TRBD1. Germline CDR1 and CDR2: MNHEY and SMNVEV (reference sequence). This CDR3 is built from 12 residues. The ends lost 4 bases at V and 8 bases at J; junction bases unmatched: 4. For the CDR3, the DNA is TGTGCCAGCAGTTCAGGGGGGAACGGCTACACCTTC. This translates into CASSSGGNGYTF.

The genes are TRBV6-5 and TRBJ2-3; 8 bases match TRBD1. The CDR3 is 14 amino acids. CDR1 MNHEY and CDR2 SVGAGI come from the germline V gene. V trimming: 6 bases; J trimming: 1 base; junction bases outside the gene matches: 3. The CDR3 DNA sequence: TGTGCCAGCAGACCGGGACAGGGCACAGATACGCAGTATTTT. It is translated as CASRPGQGTDTQYF.

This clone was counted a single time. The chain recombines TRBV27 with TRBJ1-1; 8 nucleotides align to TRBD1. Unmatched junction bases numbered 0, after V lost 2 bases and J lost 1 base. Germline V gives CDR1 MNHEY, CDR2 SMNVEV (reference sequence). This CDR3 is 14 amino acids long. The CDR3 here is CASSLDRGNTEAFF. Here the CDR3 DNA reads TGTGCCAGCAGTTTAGACAGGGGGAACACTGAAGCTTTCTTT.

The CDR3 DNA follows: TGTGCCAGCAGTGACTCGGCCGAGAACACTGAAGCTTTCTTT. Translating gives CASSDSAENTEAFF. The chain links TRBV6-4 to TRBJ1-1; D unclear. Germline V lookup: CDR1 MRHNA, CDR2 SNTAGT. V was cut by 0 bases and J by 1 base, with 6 bases left in between. The CDR3 is 14 amino acids.

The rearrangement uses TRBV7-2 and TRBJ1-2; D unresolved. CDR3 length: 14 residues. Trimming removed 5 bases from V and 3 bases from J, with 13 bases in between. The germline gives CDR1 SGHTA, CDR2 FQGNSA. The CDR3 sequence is CASSPHGPYYGYTF. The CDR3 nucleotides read TGTGCCAGCAGCCCACATGGTCCCTACTATGGCTACACCTTC.

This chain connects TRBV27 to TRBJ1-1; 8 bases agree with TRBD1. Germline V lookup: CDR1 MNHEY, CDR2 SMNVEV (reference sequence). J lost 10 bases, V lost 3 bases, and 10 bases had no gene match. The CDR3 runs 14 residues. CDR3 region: CASSFQLGQGRAFF. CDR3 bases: TGTGCCAGCAGTTTTCAACTCGGACAGGGTAGAGCTTTCTTT.

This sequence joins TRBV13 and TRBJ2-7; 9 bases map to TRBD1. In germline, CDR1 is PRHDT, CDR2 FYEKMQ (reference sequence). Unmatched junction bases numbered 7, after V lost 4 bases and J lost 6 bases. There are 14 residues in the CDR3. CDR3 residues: CASSSGQGKGEQYF. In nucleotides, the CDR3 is TGTGCCAGCAGCTCGGGACAGGGCAAAGGCGAGCAGTACTTC.